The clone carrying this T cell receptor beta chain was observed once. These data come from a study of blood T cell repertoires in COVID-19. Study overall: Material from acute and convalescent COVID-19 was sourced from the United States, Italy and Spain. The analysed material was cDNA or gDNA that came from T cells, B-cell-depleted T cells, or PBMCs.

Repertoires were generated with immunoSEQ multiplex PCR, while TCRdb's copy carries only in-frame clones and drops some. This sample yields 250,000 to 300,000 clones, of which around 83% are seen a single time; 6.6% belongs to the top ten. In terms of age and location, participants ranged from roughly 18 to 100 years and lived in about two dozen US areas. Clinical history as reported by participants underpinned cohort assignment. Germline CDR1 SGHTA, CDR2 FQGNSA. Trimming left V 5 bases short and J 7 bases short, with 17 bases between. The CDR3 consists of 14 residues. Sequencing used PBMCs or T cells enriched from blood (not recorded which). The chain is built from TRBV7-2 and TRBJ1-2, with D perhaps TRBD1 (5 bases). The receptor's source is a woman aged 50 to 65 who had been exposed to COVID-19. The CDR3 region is CASSPTPSGGGYTF. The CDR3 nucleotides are TGTGCCAGCAGCCCTACACCGAGCGGGGGTGGCTACACCTTC.